The next 10 T cell receptor beta chains were all read from a single sample in a study of blood T cell repertoires in COVID-19. The repertoire was sequenced with immunoSEQ multiplex PCR; TCRdb's copy has only in-frame clones and lacks some. The table lists over 55,000 clones, 70% to 90% of them singletons. Sequenced input: PBMCs or T cells enriched from blood (not recorded which). Source of these receptors: a woman between 40 and 55 years old with acute COVID-19.

V is TRBV5-1 and J is TRBJ1-1; 7 positions match TRBD1. The CDR3 consists of 15 residues. Germline CDR1 is SGHRS and CDR2 is YFSETQ. With V trimmed by 0 bases and J by 4 bases, 6 bases remained unmatched. This chain's CDR3 is CASSLGTGLGTEAFF. The CDR3 DNA reads as TGCGCCAGCAGCTTGGGGACAGGTTTGGGCACTGAAGCTTTCTTT.

The chain joins TRBV14 to TRBJ2-5; the match to TRBD2 covers 14 bases. There are 17 residues in the CDR3. The trim removed 4 bases at V and 5 bases at J, leaving 9 bases unmatched. Germline V gene data show CDR1 as SGHDN and CDR2 as FVKESK. Here the CDR3 reads CASSPGTSGGFMETQYF. The CDR3 coding sequence is TGTGCCAGCAGCCCGGGGACTAGCGGGGGATTTATGGAGACCCAGTACTTC.

In its sample, this clone was seen a few times. V gene TRBV25-1 combines with J gene TRBJ2-5, with TRBD1 matching 10 bases. Germline V gives CDR1 MGHDK, CDR2 SYGVNS. This CDR3 contains 15 residues. With V trimmed by 1 base and J by 2 bases, 1 base remained unmatched. The CDR3 region is CASSEWGQGQETQYF. The CDR3 DNA is TGTGCCAGCAGTGAATGGGGACAGGGGCAAGAGACCCAGTACTTC.

The V gene is TRBV6-5, the J gene TRBJ1-3; perhaps TRBD1 as D (5 bases). The CDR3 is 14 amino acids. The germline gives CDR1 MNHEY, CDR2 SVGAGI. V lost 6 bases, J lost 0 bases, and 9 bases lay in between. CDR3 region: CASSAGFSGNTIYF. DNA of the CDR3: TGTGCCAGCAGCGCAGGGTTCTCTGGAAACACCATATATTTT.

The chain is built from TRBV9 and TRBJ2-7, with 7 bases lining up with TRBD2. The CDR3 has 14 amino acids. Per germline, CDR1 SGDLS and CDR2 YYNGEE. Unmatched junction bases numbered 4, after V lost 3 bases and J lost 1 base. The CDR3 DNA follows: TGTGCCAGCAGCGGGGGACTAACATCCTACGAGCAGTACTTC. Its protein product is CASSGGLTSYEQYF.

The rearrangement uses TRBV2 and TRBJ2-1; 11 nucleotides agree with TRBD1. CDR1 is SNHLY and CDR2 is FYNNEI in the germline V gene. The CDR3 loop spans 20 amino acids. V lost 0 bases and J lost 4; bases outside the gene matches: 14. The CDR3 nucleotides are TGTGCCAGCAGTGAAGCGCTTGGGGGACAGGGGGGTGTATCGTACAATGAGCAGTTCTTC. Translation: CASSEALGGQGGVSYNEQFF. The full variable domain, with the rest looked up from reference TRBV2 and TRBJ2-1, is EPEVTQTPSHQVTQMGQEVILRCVPISNHLYFYWYRQILGQKVEFLVSFYNNEISEKSEIFDDQFSVERPDGSNFTLKIRSTKLEDSAMYFCASSEALGGQGGVSYNEQFFGPGTRLTVL.

V gene TRBV13 combines with J gene TRBJ1-1, with TRBD1 as a possible D gene (6 bases). The CDR3 length is 13 residues. The germline V gene has CDR1 PRHDT and CDR2 FYEKMQ (reference sequence). The V end was cut by 6 bases, the J end by 3 bases, with 11 bases between. The CDR3 protein is CASRYREDTEAFF. The CDR3 bases are TGTGCCAGCAGGTACAGGGAAGACACTGAAGCTTTCTTT.

The chain uses TRBV5-1 and TRBJ2-2; TRBD1 might be the D (5 bases). CDR3 length equals 17 residues. Germline V gene sequence: CDR1 SGHRS, CDR2 YFSETQ. The germline V and J ends were trimmed by 1 base and 0 bases, with 13 bases remaining between them. CDR3 region: CASSLRQGFANTGELFF. CDR3 in DNA: TGCGCCAGCAGCTTGAGGCAGGGCTTCGCGAACACCGGGGAGCTGTTTTTT.

This chain links TRBV7-3 with TRBJ1-2; D not certain. Trimming left V 4 bases short and J 4 bases short, with 7 bases between. Germline CDR1 reads SGHTA; CDR2 reads FQGTGA. The CDR3 runs to 12 residues. For the CDR3, the DNA is TGTGCCAGCAGCTCCCGGGTCTATGGCTACACCTTC. Amino acid sequence: CASSSRVYGYTF.

The chain has TRBV14 and TRBJ1-1; 7 nucleotides line up with TRBD1. The CDR3 has 13 residues. Germline V lookup: CDR1 SGHDN, CDR2 FVKESK. V was pared by 3 bases and J by 6 bases, with 4 bases of the junction left unmatched. The CDR3 DNA follows: TGTGCCAGCAGCCATCGACAGGGTGCTGAAGCTTTCTTT. As protein: CASSHRQGAEAFF. The variable domain in full, completed from reference TRBV14 and TRBJ1-1, reads EAGVTQFPSHSVIEKGQTVTLRCDPISGHDNLYWYRRVMGKEIKFLLHFVKESKQDESGMPNNRFLAERTGGTYSTLKVQPAELEDSGVYFCASSHRQGAEAFFGQGTRLTVV.